Listed below are T cell receptor beta chains from one sample, sequenced in a study of identical twins. Using its own MiXCR run on the 5' RACE reads, TCRdb lists one record per CDR3 protein. This table has hundreds of thousands of distinct CDR3 sequences, approximately 8.3% appearing once. The data were also submitted as part of a second study, on yellow fever vaccine responses in identical twins.

The sequenced sample consisted of memory (CD45RO+) T cells sorted from blood. The receptors were gathered from a woman aged 18 to 35 in good health. Both conserved end residues are part of each CDR3. The D gene is left open where the match is weak. Clone size is stated in some rows and not others, as once, few, many or a class when expanded.

many,TRBV5-1,TRBJ2-1,14,-,TGCGCCAGCAGCTCACAGGGAAGTAAAAATGAGCAGTTCTTC,CASSSQGSKNEQFF
many,TRBV12-3/TRBV12-4,TRBJ1-1,13,TRBD1,TGTGCCAGCAGTTTACTGGGACAGGGAGAAGCTTTCTTT,CASSLLGQGEAFF
few,TRBV2,TRBJ2-7,19,-,TGTGCCAGCAGTGACAAGGGCCGGTGGGGAGGACTGTCGGAAGGCGAGCAGTACTTC,CASSDKGRWGGLSEGEQYF
many,TRBV6-2/TRBV6-3,TRBJ1-2,13,-,TGTGCCAGCAGTTACTCGACCAAGCGTGGCTACACCTTC,CASSYSTKRGYTF
many,TRBV5-1,TRBJ2-1,16,TRBD2,TGCGCCAGCAGCCCCCGGCCTAGCGGGGGTTACAATGAGCAGTTCTTC,CASSPRPSGGYNEQFF
-,TRBV27,TRBJ2-7,18,-,TGTGCCAGCAGTTCAATACCCTTGGGGGGCGTAAAGGGCGTCGAGCAGTACTTC,CASSSIPLGGVKGVEQYF
many,TRBV6-2/TRBV6-3,TRBJ2-1,12,-,TGTGCCAGCACCCTGCGGGGTAATGAGCAGTTCTTC,CASTLRGNEQFF
many,TRBV4-3,TRBJ2-1,15,-,TGCGCCAGCAGCCAAGCATCTTTAATTTACAATGAGCAGTTCTTC,CASSQASLIYNEQFF
few,TRBV5-7,TRBJ1-5,13,-,TGTGCCAGCAGCCCAACGGCGGATCAGCCCCAGCATTTT,CASSPTADQPQHF
few,TRBV3-1,TRBJ2-1,15,-,TGTGCCAGCAGCCCCCCGGGGCTCGCTGACAATGAGCAGTTCTTC,CASSPPGLADNEQFF
many,TRBV20-1,TRBJ2-3,17,TRBD2,TGCAGTGCTAGAGATTTCTTGTCTCGGGAGGGCACAGATACGCAGTATTTT,CSARDFLSREGTDTQYF
-,TRBV18,TRBJ2-7,15,-,TGTGCCAGCTCACCGTTAGGGACGAATGGTTACGAGCAGTACTTC,CASSPLGTNGYEQYF
-,TRBV7-8,TRBJ1-3,15,-,TGTGCCAGCAGCTTATTTCCAGACTCTGGAAACACCATATATTTT,CASSLFPDSGNTIYF
few,TRBV20-1,TRBJ1-2,14,-,TGCAGTGCTAGAGATGAAGAGGAGGTATATGGCTACACCTTC,CSARDEEEVYGYTF
many,TRBV12-3/TRBV12-4,TRBJ2-7,13,-,TGTGCCAGCAGTCCACAGACAGGCTACGAGCAGTACTTC,CASSPQTGYEQYF
many,TRBV20-1,TRBJ2-7,14,-,TGCAGTGCTAGTAGACTGCCCCCAGCCTACGAGCAGTACTTC,CSASRLPPAYEQYF
many,TRBV29-1,TRBJ2-7,14,TRBD1,TGCAGCGTTACAACGGGACAGGACCTCTACGAGCAGTACTTC,CSVTTGQDLYEQYF